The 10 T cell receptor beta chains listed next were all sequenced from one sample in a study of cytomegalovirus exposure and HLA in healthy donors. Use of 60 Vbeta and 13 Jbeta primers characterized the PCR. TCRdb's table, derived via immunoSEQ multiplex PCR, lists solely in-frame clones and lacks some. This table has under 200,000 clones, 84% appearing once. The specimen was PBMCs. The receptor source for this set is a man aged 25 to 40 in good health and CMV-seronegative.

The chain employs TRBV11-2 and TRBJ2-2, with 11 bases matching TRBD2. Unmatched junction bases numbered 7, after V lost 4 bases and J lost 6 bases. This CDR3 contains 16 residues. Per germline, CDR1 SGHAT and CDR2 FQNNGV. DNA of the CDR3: TGTGCCAGCAGCTCGATAGCGGGAGGGTCGTCCGGGGAGCTGTTTTTT. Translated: CASSSIAGGSSGELFF. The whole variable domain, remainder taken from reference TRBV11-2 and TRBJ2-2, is EAGVAQSPRYKIIEKRQSVAFWCNPISGHATLYWYQQILGQGPKLLIQFQNNGVVDDSQLPKDRFSAERLKGVDSTLKIQPAKLEDSAVYLCASSSIAGGSSGELFFGEGSRLTVL.

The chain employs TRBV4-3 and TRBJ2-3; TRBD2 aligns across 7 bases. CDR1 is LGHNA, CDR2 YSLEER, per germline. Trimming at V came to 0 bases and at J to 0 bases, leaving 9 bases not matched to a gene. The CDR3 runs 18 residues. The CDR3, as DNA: TGCGCCAGCAGCCAAGATCGAGGGCTAGCGGCTAGCACAGATACGCAGTATTTT. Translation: CASSQDRGLAASTDTQYF.

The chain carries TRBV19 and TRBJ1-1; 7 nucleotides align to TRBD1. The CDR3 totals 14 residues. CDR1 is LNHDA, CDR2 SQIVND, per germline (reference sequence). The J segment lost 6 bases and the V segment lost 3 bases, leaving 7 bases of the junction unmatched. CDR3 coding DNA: TGTGCCAGTAGTATTCCACAGGGGAAGGCTGAAGCTTTCTTT. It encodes CASSIPQGKAEAFF.

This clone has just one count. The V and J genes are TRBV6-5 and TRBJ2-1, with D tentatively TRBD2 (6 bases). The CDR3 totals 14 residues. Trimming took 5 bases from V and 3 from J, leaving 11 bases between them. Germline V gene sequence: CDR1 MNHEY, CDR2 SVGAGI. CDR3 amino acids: CASSRGGVYNEQFF. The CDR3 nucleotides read TGTGCCAGCAGTCGCGGAGGGGTCTACAATGAGCAGTTCTTC.

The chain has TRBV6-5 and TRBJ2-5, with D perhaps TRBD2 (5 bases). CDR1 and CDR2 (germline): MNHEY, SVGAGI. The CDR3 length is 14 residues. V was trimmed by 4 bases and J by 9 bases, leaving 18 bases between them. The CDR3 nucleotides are TGTGCCAGCAGTTCAATTTCCGGGCCGAGGGCCCAGTACTTC. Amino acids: CASSSISGPRAQYF.

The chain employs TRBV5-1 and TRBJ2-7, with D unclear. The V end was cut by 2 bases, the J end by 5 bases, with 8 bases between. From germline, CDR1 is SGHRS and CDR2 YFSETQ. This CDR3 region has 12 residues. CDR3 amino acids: CASSLLKDEQYF. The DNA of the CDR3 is TGCGCCAGCAGCTTACTAAAGGACGAGCAGTACTTC.

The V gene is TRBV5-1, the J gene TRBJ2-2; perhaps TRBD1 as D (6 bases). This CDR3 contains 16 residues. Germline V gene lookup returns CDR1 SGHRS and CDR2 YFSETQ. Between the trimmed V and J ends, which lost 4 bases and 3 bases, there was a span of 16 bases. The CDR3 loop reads CASSRPDSPDTGELFF. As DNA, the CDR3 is TGCGCCAGCAGCCGTCCGGACAGCCCTGACACCGGGGAGCTGTTTTTT.

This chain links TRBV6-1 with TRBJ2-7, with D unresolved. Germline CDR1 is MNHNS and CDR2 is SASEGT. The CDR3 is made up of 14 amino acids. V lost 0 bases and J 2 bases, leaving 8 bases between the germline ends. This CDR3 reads CASSEASSTYEQYF. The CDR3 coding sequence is TGTGCCAGCAGTGAAGCCTCCAGTACCTACGAGCAGTACTTC.

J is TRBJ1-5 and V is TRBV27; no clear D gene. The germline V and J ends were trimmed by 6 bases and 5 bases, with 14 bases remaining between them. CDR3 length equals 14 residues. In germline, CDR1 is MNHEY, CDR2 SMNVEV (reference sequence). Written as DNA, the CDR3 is TGTGCCAGCAGACGAACAGTTTACGATCAGCCCCAGCATTTT. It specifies CASRRTVYDQPQHF.

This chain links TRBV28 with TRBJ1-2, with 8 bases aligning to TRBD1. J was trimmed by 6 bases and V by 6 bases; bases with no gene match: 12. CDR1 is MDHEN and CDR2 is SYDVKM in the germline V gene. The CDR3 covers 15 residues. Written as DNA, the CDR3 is TGTGCCAGCAGCACGGACAGGGTACGCGGGAATGGCTACACCTTC. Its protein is CASSTDRVRGNGYTF.